This T cell receptor beta chain was identified in a study of blood T cell repertoires in COVID-19. Study information: Some COVID-19 samples were acute and others convalescent; all came from the United States, Italy and Spain.

V was shortened by 2 bases and J by 5 bases, with 7 bases between the two germline ends. The CDR3 extends over 12 amino acids. The authors' processing: Researchers report that nucleated cell counts were estimated from reference gene primer amplification. Assay used: immunoSEQ multiplex PCR; TCRdb lists only in-frame clones, some missing. V and J calls and clone size are as listed in that table; D and trimming were resolved from the DNA. The sample lists 53,000 or so clones, approximately 84% occurring once. This chain links TRBV12-3 or TRBV12-4 with TRBJ2-7, with D unclear. The sample consisted of peripheral blood. This TCR was recovered from a human donor with active or convalescent COVID-19. The donor label of this sample is uncertain. The CDR3 nucleotides are TGTGCCAGCAGTTTAAGCCCCCACGAGCAGTACTTC. Residues: CASSLSPHEQYF.